This T cell receptor beta chain was recorded in a study of blood T cell repertoires in COVID-19. Profiling relied on immunoSEQ multiplex PCR, and the TCRdb table lists in-frame clones only, not all of them. The data hold 250,000 or so clones, with approximately 86% observed a single time. Sequenced input: peripheral blood. The clonotype originates from a man aged 40-55 years with active or convalescent COVID-19.

In DNA form, the CDR3 reads TGTGCCACCAGCAAAGGACAGAAGTCGGGGGAGACCCAGTACTTC. This codes for CATSKGQKSGETQYF. The gene calls are TRBV15 and TRBJ2-5; TRBD1 is a possible D gene (6 bases). The germline CDR1 and CDR2 sequences are LNHNV and YYDKDF (reference sequence). Trimming left V 4 bases short and J 5 bases short, with 17 bases between. This CDR3 region has 15 residues.